The 9 T cell receptor delta chains listed next were all sequenced from one sample in a study of gamma-delta T cells after stem cell transplantation. TCRdb reprocessed the RT-PCR reads through CATT. The sample shows 1,700 or so delta-chain clones, 4% to 5% of them seen only once. Sample: gamma-delta T cells. The receptors shown here come from a human donor. It is not recorded whose cells these are; they may come from a transplant donor.

In its sample, this clone is large. Other DNA variants within this sample encode the same CDR3. The CDR3 sequence is CACSFWGAPEYTDKLIF. The CDR3 bases are TGTGCCTGTAGCTTCTGGGGGGCACCGGAGTACACCGATAAACTCATCTTT. The rearrangement uses TRDV2 and TRDJ1, with TRDD3 matching over 7 bases. Looked up from germline, CDR1 is GEAIGNYY and CDR2 is EKD. Losses at the gene ends were 6 bases for V and 0 bases for J; bases not matched to a gene: 15. CDR3 length equals 17 residues.

This clone counts as hyperexpanded. This sample includes further DNA sequences coding for the same CDR3. The gene calls are TRDV2 and TRDJ1; 10 nucleotides match TRDD3. CDR1 GEAIGNYY and CDR2 EKD come from the germline V gene. V lost 0 bases, J lost 1 base, and 10 bases stayed unmatched. The CDR3 has 18 amino acids. CDR3 bases: TGTGCCTGTGACACCCTCCACCGTACTGGGGGATCCACCGATAAACTCATCTTT. Its translation is CACDTLHRTGGSTDKLIF.

This clone has more than one count but fewer than ten. A far larger clone is just one base off, so this is likely a read error. The chain uses TRDV2 and TRDJ1; D is unclear. The CDR3 is 15 residues long. CDR1 and CDR2 (germline): GEAIGNYY, EKD. The DNA of the CDR3 is TGTGCCTGTGGCACCGTGTCGACTTCGCCCGATAAACTCATCTTT. Protein sequence: CACGTVSTSPDKLIF.

Of note for this clone: This likely came from a read error, as a far larger clone is one base away. Other DNA sequences from this sample encode an identical CDR3 as well. The chain recombines TRDV2 with TRDJ1, with 9 bases lining up with TRDD2. The ends lost 7 bases at V and 0 bases at J; junction bases unmatched: 20. Looked up from germline, CDR1 is GEAIGNYY and CDR2 is EKD. The CDR3 length is 19 residues. The DNA of the CDR3 is TGTGCCTGCGACTCCCTTCCTACTGAACTGGGGTCCAACACCGATAAACTCATCTTT. It encodes CACDSLPTELGSNTDKLIF.

A remark on this clone: This DNA's translation differs at residue 9 from TCRdb's protein, which comes from a much larger clone; a read error is likely, and the protein shown is translated from the DNA. The V call is TRDV2, the J call TRDJ3; TRDD3 matches 8 bases. There are 19 residues in the CDR3. The V and J ends lost 4 bases and 0 bases, in that order; junction bases with no gene match: 10. Germline values: CDR1 GEAIGNYY, CDR2 EKD. CDR3 residues: CACDWVLGGTSWDTRQMFF. In nucleotides, the CDR3 is TGTGCCTGTGATTGGGTACTGGGGGGTACCTCCTGGGACACCCGACAGATGTTTTTC.

Of note for this clone: It is likely a read error: a sequence one base away is far more abundant. The chain has TRDV2 and TRDJ1, with D perhaps matching TRDD3 (5 bases). Looked up from germline, CDR1 is GEAIGNYY and CDR2 is EKD. CDR3 length: 20 residues. V lost 5 bases and J lost 0, with 30 bases in between. This chain's CDR3 is CACGSLASGDTVPYTDKLIF. CDR3 DNA: TGTGCCTGTGGCTCCCTTGCGTCTGGCGATACAGTCCCCTACACCGATAAACTCATCTTT.

This clone was detected a few times. A far larger clone is only one base removed, so a read error is likely. This chain joins TRDV2 and TRDJ3; 12 positions agree with TRDD3. The J segment lost 2 bases and the V segment lost 4 bases, leaving 8 bases of the junction unmatched. CDR3 length: 19 amino acids. Germline V gene lookup returns CDR1 GEAIGNYY and CDR2 EKD. CDR3 DNA: TGTGCCTGTGATTGGGTACTGGGGGATACCCCCTGGGACACCCGACAGATGTTTTTC. It encodes CACDWVLGDTPWDTRQMFF.

Worth noting for this clone: Just one base apart from a much larger clone, this may be a read error. Different DNA sequences within this sample yield the same CDR3. The DNA for the CDR3 is TGCGCCTGTGACACGGTAGGGGGGATACCCGATAAACTCATCTTT. As protein: CACDTVGGIPDKLIF. The chain joins TRDV2 to TRDJ1; 9 nucleotides agree with TRDD3. Germline CDR1 reads GEAIGNYY; CDR2 reads EKD. The length of the CDR3 is 15 residues.

About this clone itself: The TCRdb protein comes from a much larger clone and disagrees with this DNA's translation at residue 14, likely due to a read error; the protein given here is derived from the DNA. The chain joins TRDV2 to TRDJ3; 12 nucleotides agree with TRDD3. Germline CDR1 reads GEAIGNYY; CDR2 reads EKD. The CDR3 is 19 amino acids. The chain's CDR3 is CACDTILGDTSWDARQMFF. CDR3 nucleotide sequence: TGTGCCTGTGACACAATACTGGGGGATACCTCCTGGGACGCCCGACAGATGTTTTTC.